The 23 T cell receptor beta chains reported below all come from one sample, sequenced in a study of cytomegalovirus exposure and HLA in healthy donors. In the PCR, 60 Vbeta and 13 Jbeta primers were used. This table comes from immunoSEQ multiplex PCR, and its TCRdb copy is limited to in-frame clones, with some not included. The data show 120,000 to 150,000 clones, 77% seen once. The sequencing sample was made of PBMCs. These receptors were obtained from a woman in her 50s in good health and CMV-seronegative.

The V and J genes are TRBV25-1 and TRBJ2-7; D gene ambiguous. Trimming removed 0 bases from V and 0 bases from J, with 9 bases in between. The CDR3 spans 15 residues. Per the germline V gene, CDR1 is MGHDK and CDR2 is SYGVNS. As DNA, the CDR3 is TGTGCCAGCAGTGAATATGGCACCTTCTCCTACGAGCAGTACTTC. The encoded protein is CASSEYGTFSYEQYF.

The genes are TRBV5-4 and TRBJ2-1, with 10 bases matching TRBD2. V was pared by 4 bases and J by 7 bases, with 11 bases of the junction left unmatched. The CDR3 length is 16 residues. Germline CDR1 reads SGHNT; CDR2 reads YYREEE (reference sequence). DNA of the CDR3: TGTGCCAGCAGCCCAGAGGTAGCGGGGGGCGGGAATGAGCAGTTCTTC. Amino acids: CASSPEVAGGGNEQFF.

The CDR3 reads CASSARDRGNEQFF. The CDR3 nucleotides are TGTGCCAGCAGCGCCCGGGACAGGGGTAATGAGCAGTTCTTC. The chain has TRBV11-3 and TRBJ2-1, with 10 bases identical to TRBD1. The germline CDR1 and CDR2 sequences are SGHNT and YENEEA. V lost 5 bases and J lost 7; bases outside the gene matches: 5. This CDR3 has 14 residues.

V is TRBV11-3 and J is TRBJ2-7; weak D call: TRBD2 (6 bases). Trimming removed 5 bases at V and 4 bases at J, with 12 bases between. This CDR3 is 13 amino acids long. Germline CDR1 and CDR2: SGHNT and YENEEA. CDR3 protein: CASSLGGLYEQYF. The DNA of the CDR3 is TGTGCCAGCAGCCTAGGAGGGTTATACGAGCAGTACTTC.

This rearrangement joins TRBV5-4 to TRBJ2-2; 7 bases align to TRBD2. The germline gives CDR1 SGHNT, CDR2 YYREEE (reference sequence). CDR3 length: 15 amino acids. V was pared by 4 bases and J by 0 bases, with 3 bases of the junction left unmatched. The CDR3 DNA sequence: TGTGCCAGCAGCCCTGGACTAGCGAACACCGGGGAGCTGTTTTTT. It translates to CASSPGLANTGELFF.

The chain employs TRBV4-2 and TRBJ1-5; 8 bases agree with TRBD1. CDR1 is LGHNA and CDR2 is YNFKEQ in the germline V gene. V gave up 1 base and J gave up 3 bases; unmatched junction bases: 2. This CDR3 has 15 amino acids. The CDR3 nucleotides are TGTGCCAGCAGCCAAGGACAGGGGCACAATCAGCCCCAGCATTTT. This translates into CASSQGQGHNQPQHF.

The chain joins TRBV27 to TRBJ2-2, with 7 bases identical to TRBD2. Germline CDR1 reads MNHEY; CDR2 reads SMNVEV (reference sequence). The CDR3 totals 17 residues. V shed 2 bases and J 1 base; nucleotides not matched to a gene: 7. The CDR3 bases are TGTGCCAGCAGTTTACGTAGCCTAGCGGAGAACACCGGGGAGCTGTTTTTT. This codes for CASSLRSLAENTGELFF.

This chain uses TRBV6-1 with TRBJ1-5; the match to TRBD1 covers 9 bases. Per the germline V gene, CDR1 is MNHNS and CDR2 is SASEGT. The J segment lost 6 bases and the V segment lost 9 bases, leaving 12 bases of the junction unmatched. The CDR3 loop spans 15 amino acids. CDR3 amino acids: CASSPGTGLSQPQHF. The DNA of the CDR3 is TGTGCCAGTTCTCCCGGGACAGGGTTGAGTCAGCCCCAGCATTTT.

The V and J genes are TRBV29-1 and TRBJ1-4, with 7 bases matching TRBD1. The junction had 5 bases not matched to a gene; V was cut back by 5 bases and J by 5 bases. This CDR3 is built from 13 residues. Germline V gene sequence: CDR1 SQVTM, CDR2 ANQGSEA. In DNA, the CDR3 is TGCAGCGTTAACAGGGGTCTCAATGAAAAACTGTTTTTT. This codes for CSVNRGLNEKLFF.

This rearrangement joins TRBV6-1 to TRBJ1-6; 10 positions match TRBD1. The CDR3 is 18 residues long. Looked up from germline, CDR1 is MNHNS and CDR2 is SASEGT. J lost 2 bases, V lost 3 bases, and 7 bases had no gene match. CDR3 amino acids: CASSDPGTGVTYNSPLHF. In nucleotides, the CDR3 is TGTGCCAGCAGTGACCCCGGGACAGGGGTCACCTATAATTCACCCCTCCACTTT.

The J gene is TRBJ1-1, the V gene TRBV7-3; 9 bases map to TRBD1. There are 15 residues in the CDR3. J was trimmed by 1 base and V by 6 bases; bases with no gene match: 6. The germline gives CDR1 SGHTA, CDR2 FQGTGA. CDR3 DNA sequence: TGTGCCAGCAGGACTTCGGACAGGGGGAACACTGAAGCTTTCTTT. As protein: CASRTSDRGNTEAFF.

The gene calls are TRBV9 and TRBJ1-5; 9 bases fit TRBD1. The CDR3 contains 16 residues. Germline CDR1 is SGDLS and CDR2 is YYNGEE. Trimming removed 3 bases from V and 6 bases from J; junction bases left unmatched: 10. The CDR3 sequence is CASSAPGTGLRQPQHF. CDR3 sequence (DNA): TGTGCCAGCAGCGCTCCCGGGACAGGGTTACGTCAGCCCCAGCATTTT.

The chain employs TRBV10-3 and TRBJ2-1; no clear D gene. CDR1 is ENHRY, CDR2 SYGVKD, per germline. The CDR3 runs to 13 residues. The V end was cut by 2 bases, the J end by 9 bases, with 11 bases between. CDR3 sequence (DNA): TGTGCCATCAGTGAGGGCCCATGGAGTGAGCAGTTCTTC. It codes for CAISEGPWSEQFF.

This clone was observed a single time. At one end, the junction sequence differs from germline, possibly due to a read error. This chain uses TRBV4-1 with TRBJ2-2; possible D gene TRBD1, 6 bases. The CDR3 runs to 17 residues. CDR1 and CDR2 from the germline V gene are MGHRA and YSYEKL. This chain's CDR3 is CASSQDTTGKGTRELFF. CDR3 DNA: TGCGCCAGCAGCCAAGACACCACAGGGAAAGGCACCCGGGAGCTGTTTTTT.

The chain uses TRBV18 and TRBJ1-4, with D unclear. V gave up 0 bases and J gave up 8 bases, with 10 bases separating them. This CDR3 has 14 residues. Germline V CDR1 and CDR2: KGHSH, LQKENI. The CDR3 sequence: CASSPPGLEEKLFF. CDR3 coding DNA: TGTGCCAGCTCACCACCGGGCCTTGAGGAAAAACTGTTTTTT.

The chain combines TRBV29-1 with TRBJ2-2; possible D gene TRBD2, 6 bases. This CDR3 has 14 residues. V was shortened by 2 bases and J by 1 base, with 8 bases between the two germline ends. Germline CDR1 reads SQVTM; CDR2 reads ANQGSEA. The chain's CDR3 is CSVERRGNTGELFF. The CDR3 DNA reads TGCAGCGTTGAAAGGCGGGGGAACACCGGGGAGCTGTTTTTT.

Note on this clone: At one of its ends the junction is not consistent with the germline gene, which may arise from a read error. CDR3 loop: CATSRNLQSGTSENF. CDR3 coding DNA: TGTGCCACCAGCAGAAACCTTCAATCCGGGACTAGCGAAAACTTC. The chain employs TRBV15 and TRBJ2-7; 10 nucleotides align to TRBD2. This CDR3 comprises 15 residues. The germline gives CDR1 LNHNV, CDR2 YYDKDF (reference sequence). Full variable domain (remainder filled in from reference TRBV15 and TRBJ2-7): DAMVIQNPRYQVTQFGKPVTLSCSQTLNHNVMYWYQQKSSQAPKLLFHYYDKDFNNEADTPDNFQSRRPNTSFCFLDIRSPGLGDTAMYLCATSRNLQSGTSENFGPGTRLTVT.

This clone was seen more than once but under ten times. This rearrangement joins TRBV19 to TRBJ2-7; D is perhaps TRBD2 (6 bases). The CDR3 sequence is 12 residues long. The V end was cut by 3 bases, the J end by 4 bases, with 7 bases between. Germline loops: CDR1 LNHDA, CDR2 SQIVND (reference sequence). As DNA, the CDR3 is TGTGCCAGTAGTATGGAGGGATACGAGCAGTACTTC. It yields the protein CASSMEGYEQYF.

J is TRBJ2-7 and V is TRBV28; 8 nucleotides align to TRBD1. CDR1 and CDR2 from the germline V gene are MDHEN and SYDVKM. The CDR3 runs 17 residues. J was trimmed by 7 bases and V by 3 bases; bases with no gene match: 17. CDR3 coding DNA: TGTGCCAGCAGTTTCCTCGGAGGCGGCCAGGGGGCGCAGGAGCAGTACTTC. Its translation: CASSFLGGGQGAQEQYF.

The chain combines TRBV6-5 with TRBJ1-5; unclear D gene. The CDR3 covers 13 residues. The germline gives CDR1 MNHEY, CDR2 SVGAGI. Trimming took 10 bases from V and 6 from J, leaving 16 bases between them. In nucleotides, the CDR3 is TGTGCCACCAGGCAGGTTTTGAGTCAGCCCCAGCATTTT. Its translation: CATRQVLSQPQHF.

CDR3 in DNA: TGTGCCAGCAGTGAAGGTAGCGGGGGGGCCTTCGCCTACAATGAGCAGTTCTTC. Its protein product is CASSEGSGGAFAYNEQFF. The chain links TRBV25-1 to TRBJ2-1, with TRBD2 matching over 11 bases. The CDR3 sequence is 18 residues long. V was clipped by 2 bases and J by 2 bases; unmatched bases: 8. Germline loops: CDR1 MGHDK, CDR2 SYGVNS.

This clone was picked up one time. Compared with germline, one end of the junction differs, possibly owing to a read error. The gene calls are TRBV7-7 and TRBJ2-3; perhaps TRBD1 as D (6 bases). The CDR3 is made up of 13 amino acids. Germline-derived CDR1 and CDR2 are SSHAT and FNYEAQ (reference sequence). CDR3: CASSLDRTDTQYF. In DNA form, the CDR3 reads TGTGCTAGCAGCTTAGACAGGACAGATACGCAGTATTTT.

V is TRBV19 and J is TRBJ1-6; D not certain. This CDR3 is 16 amino acids long. The germline V and J ends were trimmed by 3 bases and 8 bases, with 17 bases remaining between them. CDR1 and CDR2 (germline): LNHDA, SQIVND (reference sequence). In DNA form, the CDR3 reads TGTGCCAGTAGTATCTTAGGGTCTGGCGGGGATTCACCCCTCCACTTT. Translated: CASSILGSGGDSPLHF.